The TCR beta chain under discussion was sequenced for a study of T cells in Graves' hyperthyroidism and ophthalmopathy. No ophthalmopathy progression within 18 months constituted stable Graves' hyperthyroidism. The source material, RNA transcripts, was used to amplify TCR beta CDR3 regions. The HTBI primer set drove a first-round RT-PCR of the TCR CDR3. TCRdb recomputed calls from the multiplex PCR reads with MiXCR, one row per CDR3 protein. The data contain roughly 700,000 distinct CDR3 sequences, over 35% of them singletons. This CDR3 spans 17 amino acids. This chain links TRBV3-2 with TRBJ1-3. TRBV3-2 is annotated as a pseudogene. The sequencing sample was made of blood. The receptor's source is a middle-aged woman with Graves' hyperthyroidism. CDR3: CASSQDVGPRSRNTIYF. For the CDR3, the DNA is TGTGCCAGCAGCCAGGATGTAGGACCTCGCAGTCGGAACACCATATATTTT.